This T cell receptor beta chain was captured in a study of CD8+ T cells in alopecia areata. Study at large: Scoring treated patients' severity relied on the percentage of scalp area affected. Broader study findings: There were also resident alphabeta T cells of normal skin sequenced in scalp samples.

Regarding this clone: Its antigen is currently unknown.

RNA extraction was followed by reverse transcription into cDNA, which acted as the sequencing template. Repertoires were generated with immunoSEQ multiplex PCR, while TCRdb's copy carries only in-frame clones and drops some. This repertoire shows some 210,000 clones, more than 55% found once; its top ten account for approximately 1.2%. Treatment described: oral pan-JAK inhibitor, 5-10 mg twice daily. Trimming shortened V by 0 bases and J by 0 bases, and 9 bases separated the two germline ends. Germline V gives CDR1 GTSNPN, CDR2 SVGIG (reference sequence). This CDR3 contains 15 residues. Source: CD4+ T cells sorted from blood, taken around week 42, from a patient treated with tofacitinib. The chain has TRBV30 and TRBJ2-4; D is undetermined. The source is a human donor with alopecia areata. The CDR3 loop reads CAWSVPALAKNIQYF. The CDR3 nucleotides read TGTGCCTGGAGTGTACCGGCGCTAGCCAAAAACATTCAGTACTTC.